A selection of T cell receptor beta chains follows, all from one sample in a study of neurological immune-mediated disorders. TCRdb reprocessed the 5' RACE reads via MiXCR and lists one record per CDR3 protein. The sample has under 80,000 distinct CDR3 sequences, under 5.5% seen once; the top ten hold approximately 3.5%. The sequenced sample was PBMCs. The receptors shown here come from a woman between 45 and 60 years old with multiple sclerosis. The CDR3 runs from the conserved cysteine through the conserved F or W. Fields, in order: clone size, D gene, J gene, V gene, CDR3 DNA, CDR3 protein. D genes are given only for firm matches. Sizes are listed as once, few, many, or a class for an expanded clone.

>many|NA|TRBJ1-2|TRBV12-3/TRBV12-4
TGTGCCAGCAGTTTAGCTCTCGATCTCTCCTATGGCTACACCTTC
CASSLALDLSYGYTF
>many|TRBD1|TRBJ2-2|TRBV10-2
TGCGCCAGCAGTACCGGGACAGTGAACACCGGGGAGCTGTTTTTT
CASSTGTVNTGELFF
>many|TRBD2|TRBJ2-5|TRBV20-1
TGCAGTGCTATGAAGGGACTAGCGGGGGGGCCAGAGACCCAGTACTTC
CSAMKGLAGGPETQYF
>many|TRBD1|TRBJ1-3|TRBV20-1
TGCAGTGCCCTGGACAGGGTTAAGGACACCATATATTTT
CSALDRVKDTIYF
>many|TRBD1|TRBJ2-1|TRBV7-9
TGTGCCAGCAGCTTAGAGGGGGCGACCAATGAGCAGTTCTTC
CASSLEGATNEQFF
>few|NA|TRBJ2-1|TRBV27
TGTGCCAGCTGGGGGTACAATGAGCAGTTCTTC
CASWGYNEQFF
>many|NA|TRBJ2-2|TRBV5-1
TGCGCCAGCAGGGCGGGGGCTACGAACACCGGGGAGCTGTTTTTT
CASRAGATNTGELFF
>many|NA|TRBJ1-5|TRBV29-1
TGCAGCGTTGGAGAAGGTGGCCAGCCCCAGCATTTT
CSVGEGGQPQHF
>many|NA|TRBJ2-2|TRBV5-1
TGCGCCAGCAGCTTGTTCTCCCTCACCGGGGAGCTGTTTTTT
CASSLFSLTGELFF
>many|NA|TRBJ2-3|TRBV5-1
TGCGCCAGCAGCGAAAGTGTGTCATCCGGCACAGATACGCAGTATTTT
CASSESVSSGTDTQYF